One sample yielded the 30 T cell receptor beta chains listed below, sequenced in a study of blood T cell repertoires in COVID-19. The repertoire was sequenced with immunoSEQ multiplex PCR; TCRdb's copy has only in-frame clones and lacks some. The sample lists 28,000 or so clones, 88% seen once, with about 7.7% in the top ten. The sequenced material came from peripheral blood. Source of these receptors: a woman between 50 and 59 years old with active COVID-19.

The chain joins TRBV6-5 to TRBJ1-2, with a tentative D call TRBD1 (6 bases). The V and J ends lost 6 bases and 6 bases respectively, with 14 bases between them. Germline CDR1 and CDR2: MNHEY and SVGAGI. CDR3 length: 13 amino acids. The DNA of the CDR3 is TGTGCCAGCAGAAAGAGACAGGACCATGGCTACACCTTC. This codes for CASRKRQDHGYTF.

This chain links TRBV24-1 with TRBJ1-1; D not certain. The V end was cut by 8 bases, the J end by 6 bases, with 12 bases between. CDR1 is KGHDR and CDR2 is SFDVKD in the germline V gene. The CDR3 has 12 amino acids. CDR3 sequence: CATNGRLAEAFF. DNA for the CDR3: TGTGCCACCAACGGCAGGCTGGCTGAAGCTTTCTTT.

This clone has just one count. CDR3 region: CASSATGLEAFF. The CDR3 DNA sequence: TGTGCCAGCAGCGCCACAGGGTTGGAAGCTTTCTTT. J is TRBJ1-1 and V is TRBV2; possible D gene TRBD1, 6 bases. Trimming removed 6 bases from V and 8 bases from J, with 13 bases in between. The CDR3 loop spans 12 amino acids. Germline V CDR1 and CDR2: SNHLY, FYNNEI.

This clone was observed once. The chain couples TRBV5-1 to TRBJ2-7; 9 bases are a match to TRBD1. The V gene's germline CDR1 is SGHRS and CDR2 YFSETQ. V lost 4 bases to trimming and J lost 2 bases; unmatched junction nucleotides: 7. This CDR3 comprises 15 residues. The CDR3 DNA reads as TGCGCCAGCAGCACCGGGACAGGGTTAACCTACGAGCAGTACTTC. Translating gives CASSTGTGLTYEQYF.

The chain has TRBV28 and TRBJ2-1; 7 nucleotides line up with TRBD1. The CDR3 extends over 14 amino acids. The V segment lost 5 bases and the J segment 7 bases; nucleotides outside the gene matches: 8. Per germline, CDR1 MDHEN and CDR2 SYDVKM. The CDR3: CASSKGQKVNEQFF. Here the CDR3 DNA reads TGTGCCAGCAGTAAGGGACAGAAGGTGAATGAGCAGTTCTTC.

The V gene is TRBV18, the J gene TRBJ2-7; D is perhaps TRBD1 (6 bases). The CDR3 contains 15 residues. V was shortened by 4 bases and J by 2 bases, with 15 bases between the two germline ends. Germline loops: CDR1 KGHSH, CDR2 LQKENI. This CDR3 reads CASSRQDRSAYEQYF. The CDR3 DNA sequence: TGTGCCAGCTCACGGCAAGACAGGTCCGCCTACGAGCAGTACTTC.

This clone was seen a single time. CDR3 in DNA: TGTGCCAGCAGCCCCGAAGGGGGGGATGAGCAGTTCTTC. Its translation: CASSPEGGDEQFF. This rearrangement joins TRBV7-9 to TRBJ2-1; tentative D call: TRBD2 (7 bases). The V gene's germline CDR1 is SEHNR and CDR2 FQNEAQ (reference sequence). The CDR3 extends over 13 amino acids. Trimming removed 5 bases at V and 8 bases at J, with 13 bases between.

This clone was recorded a few times. The V gene is TRBV5-5, the J gene TRBJ1-5, with D possibly being TRBD1 (6 bases). The length of the CDR3 is 11 residues. Germline CDR1 SGHKS, CDR2 YYEKEE (reference sequence). V was shortened by 4 bases and J by 9 bases, with 8 bases between the two germline ends. The CDR3 region has the DNA TGTGCCAGCAGCAAAGGGGGGCCCCAGCATTTT. It is translated as CASSKGGPQHF.

The chain couples TRBV7-8 to TRBJ1-4, with 8 bases lining up with TRBD1. In germline, CDR1 is SGHVS, CDR2 FQNEAQ. The CDR3 has 17 amino acids. J was trimmed by 5 bases and V by 5 bases; bases with no gene match: 13. CDR3 loop: CASSLLPPTGANEKLFF. CDR3 bases: TGTGCCAGCAGCCTCTTACCTCCGACAGGGGCGAATGAAAAACTGTTTTTT.

The chain has TRBV29-1 and TRBJ2-1; D call uncertain. Trimming removed 3 bases from V and 0 bases from J, with 3 bases in between. The CDR3 is 12 residues long. The germline V gene has CDR1 SQVTM and CDR2 ANQGSEA. As DNA, the CDR3 is TGCAGCGTTGACCGCTCCTACAATGAGCAGTTCTTC. This sequence encodes CSVDRSYNEQFF.

J is TRBJ2-6 and V is TRBV19; TRBD1 might be the D (7 bases). Germline loops: CDR1 LNHDA, CDR2 SQIVND (reference sequence). Trimming shortened V by 3 bases and J by 4 bases, and 19 bases separated the two germline ends. This CDR3 region has 18 residues. The chain's CDR3 is CASSILGQGGYGANVLTF. CDR3 coding DNA: TGTGCCAGTAGTATTCTAGGGCAGGGGGGTTACGGGGCCAACGTCCTGACTTTC. Filled out from reference TRBV19 and TRBJ2-6, the complete variable domain reads DGGITQSPKYLFRKEGQNVTLSCEQNLNHDAMYWYRQDPGQGLRLIYYSQIVNDFQKGDIAEGYSVSREKKESFPLTVTSAQKNPTAFYLCASSILGQGGYGANVLTFGAGSRLTVL.

V usage is TRBV7-2 and J usage is TRBJ2-1; the match to TRBD2 covers 9 bases. The CDR3 spans 14 residues. Germline V gene sequence: CDR1 SGHTA, CDR2 FQGNSA. V lost 5 bases to trimming and J lost 4 bases; unmatched junction nucleotides: 3. The CDR3 sequence is CASSLTSGYNEQFF. The CDR3 DNA sequence: TGTGCCAGCAGCCTGACTAGCGGATACAATGAGCAGTTCTTC. Based on the CDR3 plus reference TRBV7-2 and TRBJ2-1, the full variable domain is GAGVSQSPSNKVTEKGKDVELRCDPISGHTALYWYRQSLGQGLEFLIYFQGNSAPDKSGLPSDRFSAERTGGSVSTLTIQRTQQEDSAVYLCASSLTSGYNEQFFGPGTRLTVL.

In the case of this clone: The same CDR3 can be traced to other DNA sequences in this sample. The J gene is TRBJ2-7, the V gene TRBV19, with 7 bases matching TRBD1. This CDR3 is 15 amino acids long. Trimming removed 1 base from V and 2 bases from J; junction bases left unmatched: 5. CDR1 is LNHDA and CDR2 is SQIVND in the germline V gene (reference sequence). DNA of the CDR3: TGTGCCAGTAGTATAGGACAGGGTCTCGCCTACGAGCAGTACTTC. Amino acids: CASSIGQGLAYEQYF. The full variable domain, rest sourced from reference TRBV19 and TRBJ2-7, is DGGITQSPKYLFRKEGQNVTLSCEQNLNHDAMYWYRQDPGQGLRLIYYSQIVNDFQKGDIAEGYSVSREKKESFPLTVTSAQKNPTAFYLCASSIGQGLAYEQYFGPGTRLTVT.

This clone has a handful of counts. This chain uses TRBV7-9 with TRBJ2-7; D is uncertain. Germline V gives CDR1 SEHNR, CDR2 FQNEAQ (reference sequence). Trimming took 4 bases from V and 3 from J, leaving 4 bases between them. This CDR3 has 11 amino acids. CDR3 in DNA: TGTGCCAGCAGCTCGGTCTACGAGCAGTACTTC. It codes for CASSSVYEQYF.

The rearrangement uses TRBV27 and TRBJ2-1; 8 nucleotides match TRBD1. Unmatched junction bases numbered 6, after V lost 3 bases and J lost 8 bases. There are 14 residues in the CDR3. CDR1 MNHEY and CDR2 SMNVEV come from the germline V gene (reference sequence). CDR3 DNA: TGTGCCAGCAGTTTTGTGGACAGGGAGGATGAGCAGTTCTTC. Protein sequence: CASSFVDREDEQFF.

Here the CDR3 DNA reads TGTGCCAGCAGCTTTCTGACAGGGGGACCCTCTGGGGCCAACGTCCTGACTTTC. It codes for CASSFLTGGPSGANVLTF. This chain connects TRBV9 to TRBJ2-6, with 9 bases matching TRBD1. Germline loops: CDR1 SGDLS, CDR2 YYNGEE. This CDR3 contains 18 residues. Trimming took 4 bases from V and 0 from J; bases not matched to a gene: 8.

The V and J genes are TRBV7-2 and TRBJ2-7; no clear D. The V end was cut by 5 bases, the J end by 2 bases, with 7 bases between. The CDR3 has 12 residues. The germline V gene encodes CDR1 SGHTA and CDR2 FQGNSA. The CDR3 loop is CASSPGAYEQYF. As DNA, the CDR3 is TGTGCCAGCAGCCCCGGAGCCTACGAGCAGTACTTC.

The genes are TRBV5-1 and TRBJ2-5; possibly TRBD1 for D (5 bases). The V gene's germline CDR1 is SGHRS and CDR2 YFSETQ. V was clipped by 1 base and J by 2 bases, with 12 bases between them. CDR3 size: 15 residues. The CDR3 here is CASSLMQGRQETQYF. For the CDR3, the DNA is TGCGCCAGCAGCTTGATGCAGGGAAGACAAGAGACCCAGTACTTC.

The V gene is TRBV5-5, the J gene TRBJ2-7; tentatively, D is TRBD1 (5 bases). The V gene lost 4 bases and the J gene lost 4 bases, with 15 bases spanning the gap. This CDR3 contains 14 residues. CDR1 is SGHKS, CDR2 YYEKEE, per germline (reference sequence). The CDR3 DNA is TGTGCCAGCAGCGCCTGGTTCCAGGGATACGAGCAGTACTTC. Amino acids: CASSAWFQGYEQYF.

The V call is TRBV19, the J call TRBJ2-7; 13 nucleotides align to TRBD2. This CDR3 contains 16 residues. Germline V gives CDR1 LNHDA, CDR2 SQIVND (reference sequence). V dropped 4 bases and J dropped 4; count of bases not matched to a gene: 7. The CDR3: CASSKVLAGGLYEQYF. DNA for the CDR3: TGTGCCAGTAGTAAGGTACTAGCGGGAGGGCTGTACGAGCAGTACTTC.

This sequence joins TRBV5-1 and TRBJ2-1; 7 positions agree with TRBD2. V trimming: 9 bases; J trimming: 4 bases; junction bases outside the gene matches: 7. Germline V gives CDR1 SGHRS, CDR2 YFSETQ. This CDR3 region has 13 residues. DNA of the CDR3: TGCGCCAACACGGGGGAGGGTTACAATGAGCAGTTCTTC. This gives the protein CANTGEGYNEQFF.

In this sample, this clone turned up once. This chain joins TRBV18 and TRBJ1-5, with D hard to call. Trimming took 3 bases from V and 2 from J, leaving 8 bases between them. Germline CDR1 and CDR2: KGHSH and LQKENI. There are 14 residues in the CDR3. Here the CDR3 reads CASSPLSGNQPQHF. CDR3 nucleotides: TGTGCCAGCTCACCTCTTTCCGGCAATCAGCCCCAGCATTTT.

This clone showed up just a few times. The chain is built from TRBV10-1 and TRBJ2-1, with 10 bases fitting TRBD2. This CDR3 has 12 residues. V trimming: 6 bases; J trimming: 13 bases; junction bases outside the gene matches: 6. Germline V gene sequence: CDR1 WNHNN, CDR2 SYGVQD (reference sequence). The CDR3 DNA reads TGCGCCAGCAGCCCCGGGACTAGCGCCCAGTTCTTC. Its translation is CASSPGTSAQFF.

CDR3 DNA: TGCGCCAGCAGCTATGGGACAAGTAACTATGGCTACACCTTC. This encodes CASSYGTSNYGYTF. The chain carries TRBV5-1 and TRBJ1-2; possible D gene TRBD1, 6 bases. Trimming took 3 bases from V and 1 from J, leaving 10 bases between them. CDR3 length: 14 amino acids. Germline V gene sequence: CDR1 SGHRS, CDR2 YFSETQ.

The genes are TRBV5-4 and TRBJ2-2; D not resolved. The V end lost 0 bases, the J end lost 4 bases, and 13 bases lay between the germline ends. This CDR3 spans 16 amino acids. The germline gives CDR1 SGHNT, CDR2 YYREEE (reference sequence). The CDR3 is CASSLGSSRGTGELFF. The CDR3 DNA reads TGTGCCAGCAGCTTGGGCAGTTCGCGAGGCACCGGGGAGCTGTTTTTT.

The chain links TRBV9 to TRBJ2-2; a weak D match, TRBD2 (5 bases). V was pared by 4 bases and J by 5 bases, with 18 bases between. There are 16 residues in the CDR3. Germline lookup yields CDR1 SGDLS and CDR2 YYNGEE. The CDR3 loop reads CASSNLGGTQTGELFF. The CDR3 nucleotides are TGTGCCAGCAGCAACCTCGGAGGCACCCAAACCGGGGAGCTGTTTTTT. Based on the CDR3 plus reference TRBV9 and TRBJ2-2, the full variable domain is DSGVTQTPKHLITATGQRVTLRCSPRSGDLSVYWYQQSLDQGLQFLIQYYNGEERAKGNILERFSAQQFPDLHSELNLSSLELGDSALYFCASSNLGGTQTGELFFGEGSRLTVL.

This rearrangement joins TRBV9 to TRBJ1-1; 9 bases fit TRBD1. The CDR3 is 14 amino acids. The germline gives CDR1 SGDLS, CDR2 YYNGEE. V dropped 2 bases and J dropped 5; count of bases not matched to a gene: 4. The CDR3: CASSVTGGGTEAFF. In nucleotides, the CDR3 is TGTGCCAGCAGCGTGACAGGGGGAGGGACTGAAGCTTTCTTT.

The rearrangement uses TRBV18 and TRBJ2-3; 10 bases are a match to TRBD1. V gave up 6 bases and J gave up 2 bases; unmatched junction bases: 5. The germline gives CDR1 KGHSH, CDR2 LQKENI. The CDR3 loop spans 15 amino acids. CDR3 sequence: CASSLDRGLTDTQYF. CDR3 nucleotide sequence: TGTGCCAGCTCGCTCGACAGGGGGCTCACAGATACGCAGTATTTT.

The rearrangement joins TRBV5-1 to TRBJ2-7, with 9 bases fitting TRBD1. Germline V gives CDR1 SGHRS, CDR2 YFSETQ. The CDR3 consists of 14 residues. V gave up 4 bases and J gave up 6 bases; unmatched junction bases: 8. CDR3 nucleotide sequence: TGCGCCAGCAGCCGTGGACAGGGGAATGGCGAGCAGTACTTC. This codes for CASSRGQGNGEQYF. Variable domain in full (rest from reference TRBV5-1 and TRBJ2-7): KAGVTQTPRYLIKTRGQQVTLSCSPISGHRSVSWYQQTPGQGLQFLFEYFSETQRNKGNFPGRFSGRQFSNSRSEMNVSTLELGDSALYLCASSRGQGNGEQYFGPGTRLTVT.

V gene TRBV10-2 combines with J gene TRBJ2-1; 11 nucleotides agree with TRBD2. The CDR3 consists of 15 residues. Germline CDR1 and CDR2: WSHSY and SAAADI. After removal of 0 bases from V and 9 bases from J, the junction contained 4 bases not matched to a gene. CDR3 sequence (DNA): TGCGCCAGCAGTGAGTCTTTAGCGGGAGGGGGTGAGCAGTTCTTC. This codes for CASSESLAGGGEQFF.